One T cell receptor (beta chain) is described in this entry. This clonotype is regarded as medium-sized (0.01 to 0.1%). Its binding antigen is unknown. Nothing much larger sits one base from this clone, and base qualities are not available. Separate semi-nested PCR amplifications were run for the TCRalpha and TCRbeta libraries, using Advantage 2 and reverse primers located in the TRAC or TRBC constant regions. The amount of total RNA going into first-strand cDNA synthesis ranged between about 3.5 and 550 ng. TCR cDNA libraries were generated by 5'-RACE using the SMARTer PCR cDNA Synthesis kit, with a poly-dT primer employed for first-strand synthesis. The semi-nested reverse primers in the constant regions carried 5-nucleotide sample-specific barcodes, and the PCR products were cleaned up with the Zymo DNA Clean and Concentrator-5 kit. Pools of up to ten barcoded samples were ligated to Illumina adaptors and sequenced on an Illumina MiSeq as 2 x 150 bp paired-end reads. The authors processed their data as follows. Demultiplexed reads were aligned using BLAT against a custom library containing all human TRAV, TRAJ, TRBV, TRBD and TRBJ combinations from IMGT. The best BLAT hits were picked using pslCDnaFilter (-maxAligns=1, -ignoreIntrons), and custom Perl scripts were used to calculate clonotype frequencies. The raw public reads went through TCRdb reprocessing: fastp at Q25, MiXCR clone calling, in-frame beta chains kept. One record per CDR3 amino acid sequence lists the most common genes and DNA. The V and J calls, along with clone size, are taken from TCRdb and not from the paper's own processing. The sample yields about 5,300 distinct CDR3 sequences; less than 30% were counted once. Together, the top ten hold 2.5% to 3.5% of the sample.

CDR1 and CDR2 (DFQATT, SNEGSKA) derive from the germline V gene (reference sequence). V is pruned by 3 bases and J by 2 bases, leaving 3 bases of the junction without a gene match. Measured from the cysteine to the phenylalanine, the CDR3 is 14 residues long. Solely the CDR3 DNA is kept, with 42 bases framed from the first base. The data derive from a study of T cells generated in artificial thymic organoids (dated by TCRdb to the late 2010s). Background for the entire study: TCR alpha and beta CDR3 repertoires of in vitro artificial thymic organoid-derived CD8 single positive T cells were compared with thymic and peripheral blood naive CD8 T cells. Displayed repertoire sequencing data were described as representative of three independent experiments.

Study-wide conclusions, independent of this receptor: No skewed Valpha or Vbeta usage was observed in organoid-derived T cells, a finding that argues against dominance of unconventional lineages or clonal expansions. Physiological TCR clonotype diversity, comparable to that of thymic and blood naive CD8 T cells, was observed in organoid-derived CD8 single positive T cells.

Artificial thymic organoids were built by aggregating human HSPCs with MS5 murine stromal cells transduced with human DLL1, cultured at an air-liquid interface. FACS-purified CD34+CD3- hematopoietic stem and progenitor cells depleted of residual T cells were used to seed the organoids. The culture medium for the organoids was serum-free RB27, which consists of RPMI 1640 supplemented with B27, FLT3L, IL-7 and ascorbic acid. Before RNA extraction, CD3+TCRalphabeta+CD8 single positive T cells from organoids and thymus were sorted by FACS. Total RNA was purified from roughly 40,000 to 200,000 sorted cells per sample with the RNeasy Micro kit, and quality checked on an Agilent RNA 6000 Nano chip.

This chain joins TRBV20-1 to TRBJ2-3; 9 nucleotides in the junction match TRBD2. The sequencing input was naive CD8+ T cells grown in artificial thymic organoids from cord blood stem and progenitor cells. This specimen's cell subset or site label, interpreted: CD3+TCRalphabeta+CD8SP T cells; for blood, CD45RO-CCR7+ naive CD8+ T cells. The TCR sequence derives from a human donor who gave cord blood stem cells for thymic organoid culture, a cardiac surgery patient who gave postnatal thymus, or a blood donor (not recorded which). In nucleotides, the sequence is TGCAGTGCTAGTAAGCGGGGGGACACAGATACGCAGTATTTT. Translation gives CSASKRGDTDTQYF.